These 6 T cell receptor beta chains were all obtained from the same sample, sequenced in a study of cytomegalovirus exposure and HLA in healthy donors. The PCR contained 60 Vbeta and 13 Jbeta primers. Sequencing was performed with immunoSEQ multiplex PCR; in TCRdb, only in-frame clones are kept and a portion is missing. The sample includes roughly 63,000 clones, about 72% of them seen just once. Sequences were obtained from PBMCs. The receptor source for this set is a man in his fifties in good health and CMV-seropositive.

The J gene is TRBJ1-2, the V gene TRBV30; unclear D gene. V dropped 1 base and J dropped 0 bases, with 6 bases sitting between them. This CDR3 contains 13 residues. Germline V lookup: CDR1 GTSNPN, CDR2 SVGIG (reference sequence). The CDR3 bases are TGTGCCTGGAGTGCGGTGTCTAACTATGGCTACACCTTC. Protein sequence: CAWSAVSNYGYTF.

This clone was seen more than once but under ten times. The J gene is TRBJ2-2, the V gene TRBV6-1, with a weak D call TRBD1 (5 bases). The CDR3 sequence is 17 residues long. V lost 0 bases to trimming and J lost 4 bases, with 15 bases between them. CDR1 MNHNS and CDR2 SASEGT come from the germline V gene. The CDR3 protein is CASSEALGELGTGELFF. The CDR3 DNA reads TGTGCCAGCAGTGAAGCGCTAGGGGAATTGGGCACCGGGGAGCTGTTTTTT.

V and J are TRBV29-1 and TRBJ2-7; a possible D gene is TRBD2 (6 bases). The CDR3 runs to 16 residues. V was cut by 0 bases and J by 4 bases, with 19 bases left in between. Germline V lookup: CDR1 SQVTM, CDR2 ANQGSEA. In DNA form, the CDR3 reads TGCAGCGTTGAAGATGGGTGGTCGGGGGTTGGGTACGAGCAGTACTTC. It codes for CSVEDGWSGVGYEQYF.

The chain combines TRBV9 with TRBJ2-3, with D possibly matching TRBD2 (6 bases). The germline V and J ends were trimmed by 0 bases and 4 bases, with 9 bases remaining between them. This CDR3 has 14 amino acids. Germline loops: CDR1 SGDLS, CDR2 YYNGEE. CDR3 in DNA: TGTGCCAGCAGCGTAGCCGGGAGTGCAGATACGCAGTATTTT. As protein: CASSVAGSADTQYF.

This chain connects TRBV5-4 to TRBJ2-7, with D tentatively TRBD2 (6 bases). V was trimmed by 2 bases and J by 6 bases, leaving 12 bases between them. Germline values: CDR1 SGHNT, CDR2 YYREEE (reference sequence). The CDR3 sequence is 13 residues long. The CDR3 DNA is TGTGCCAGCAGCTTCGGGACTGGTTCCGAGCAGTACTTC. This gives the protein CASSFGTGSEQYF.

The genes are TRBV19 and TRBJ1-5, with 8 bases lining up with TRBD1. This CDR3 is built from 14 residues. Germline values: CDR1 LNHDA, CDR2 SQIVND (reference sequence). V shed 4 bases and J 3 bases; nucleotides not matched to a gene: 2. CDR3 sequence (DNA): TGTGCCAGTAGTAGGGACAGGCTCAATCAGCCCCAGCATTTT. It encodes CASSRDRLNQPQHF.